There are a few counts of the clone carrying this T cell receptor beta chain. Trimming removed 3 bases from V and 6 bases from J, with 12 bases in between. The CDR3 sequence is 14 residues long. Germline CDR1 SNHLY, CDR2 FYNNEI. Authors' analysis steps: Reference gene primer amplification gave estimated nucleated cell counts. Produced via immunoSEQ multiplex PCR; TCRdb's table is partial and in-frame only. V and J calls and clone size follow that table, whereas D and trimming were derived from the DNA. The profile shows over 90,000 clones, 86% of them singletons. The data stem from a study of blood T cell repertoires in COVID-19. Study information: Material from acute and convalescent COVID-19 was sourced from the United States, Italy and Spain.

Sequenced input: peripheral blood. The receptor comes from a woman between 55 and 75 years old in a cohort sampled during active or convalescent COVID-19. The chain joins TRBV2 to TRBJ1-5, with D perhaps matching TRBD1 (5 bases). The DNA for the CDR3 is TGTGCCAGCAGTGACCCGCGACAGACTCAGCCCCAGCATTTT. It yields the protein CASSDPRQTQPQHF. The full variable domain, with the rest looked up from reference TRBV2 and TRBJ1-5, is EPEVTQTPSHQVTQMGQEVILRCVPISNHLYFYWYRQILGQKVEFLVSFYNNEISEKSEIFDDQFSVERPDGSNFTLKIRSTKLEDSAMYFCASSDPRQTQPQHFGDGTRLSIL.